Given below is one TCR beta chain in context. Its antigen is not known. These data are taken from a study of cytomegalovirus exposure and HLA in healthy donors. General study findings and limits: Researchers reportedly found TCR beta sequences accurately predicted most subjects' HLA-A and HLA-B alleles.

PCR employed 60 Vbeta and 13 Jbeta primers. Produced via immunoSEQ multiplex PCR; TCRdb's table is partial and in-frame only. The top ten clones hold roughly 2.9% of a sample with about 170,000 clones, around 62% of them seen once. Germline assignment: CDR1 SNHLY and CDR2 FYNNEI. The V and J ends lost 6 bases and 5 bases respectively, with 14 bases between them. The CDR3 sequence is 13 residues long. This TCR was sampled from a man aged 40-49 years in good health and CMV-seronegative. The sample consisted of PBMCs. The chain uses TRBV2 and TRBJ2-7, with D possibly being TRBD1 (6 bases). CDR3 loop: CASRSQGLDEQYF. The CDR3 DNA reads TGTGCCAGCAGGAGTCAGGGGTTAGACGAGCAGTACTTC.